These 19 T cell receptor beta chains came from one sample sequenced in a study of T cell clonality in common variable immunodeficiency. General study results and limits: In common variable immunodeficiency, TCR beta chains reportedly carried fewer deletions and N-nucleotide insertions.

The table came from immunoSEQ multiplex PCR; TCRdb's copy has only in-frame clones and leaves some out. The sample has 25,000 to 30,000 clones, none seen only once; the top ten hold 24%. Which antigens these TCRs recognize remains unknown. The sample comprised peripheral blood mononuclear cells. These TCRs come from a human donor with common variable immunodeficiency.

This clone was counted many times. The read comes to an end 3 residues before the CDR3 does, leaving the germline J gene to fill in the end. The chain links TRBV20-1 to TRBJ2-3; the D gene is possibly TRBD1 (5 bases). The CDR3 extends over 14 amino acids. The germline V and J ends were trimmed by 6 bases and 0 bases, with 13 bases remaining between them. Germline V gene sequence: CDR1 DFQATT, CDR2 SNEGSKA (reference sequence). CDR3 DNA, as far as it was read: TGCAGTGCCAGGGTTGCAGCTAGCACAGATACG. Its protein product is CSARVAASTDT. The full CDR3 protein is CSARVAASTDTQYF.

In this sample, this clone turned up many times. With the read ending 3 residues before the CDR3 end, the germline J gene is used to fill in that end. The sample carries other DNA sequences with the same CDR3. This rearrangement joins TRBV2 to TRBJ1-5; possibly TRBD1 for D (6 bases). The V and J ends lost 4 bases and 3 bases respectively, with 10 bases between them. The CDR3 totals 14 residues. Germline CDR1 SNHLY, CDR2 FYNNEI. This CDR3 reads CASSGRGFNQPQHF. Partial CDR3 DNA: TGTGCCAGCAGTGGTAGGGGGTTCAATCAGCCC.

On this clone itself: The read ends 3 residues shy of where the CDR3 ends; the end is completed using the germline J gene. The chain employs TRBV18 and TRBJ1-3; D not resolved. The CDR3 is made up of 12 amino acids. V lost 2 bases to trimming and J lost 8 bases, with 7 bases between them. The germline gives CDR1 KGHSH, CDR2 LQKENI. This CDR3 is CASSPSGDTIYF. CDR3 DNA, as far as it was read: TGTGCCAGCTCACCATCCGGGGACACC.

This clone was seen only a few times. The read is 3 residues too short to cover the CDR3 end, so that end is filled in from the germline J gene. The chain combines TRBV18 with TRBJ2-4; 8 bases map to TRBD2. Unmatched junction bases numbered 13, after V lost 6 bases and J lost 0 bases. CDR3 length equals 18 residues. The germline V gene has CDR1 KGHSH and CDR2 LQKENI. CDR3 amino acids: CASSQTSGGQQAKNIQYF. The CDR3 DNA, read in part, is TGTGCCAGCTCTCAAACCAGCGGGGGTCAGCAAGCCAAAAACATT.

This clone was recorded many times. The sequence runs out 3 residues before the end of the CDR3; the remainder is reconstructed from the germline J gene. The chain combines TRBV30 with TRBJ2-7, with 8 bases matching TRBD1. The CDR3 runs to 12 residues. V shed 6 bases and J 3 bases; nucleotides not matched to a gene: 4. CDR1 GTSNPN and CDR2 SVGIG come from the germline V gene (reference sequence). CDR3 protein: CACCGTGYEQYF. The sequenced CDR3 bases are TGTGCCTGTTGCGGGACAGGCTACGAG. Complete variable domain (other parts from reference TRBV30 and TRBJ2-7): SQTIHQWPATLVQPVGSPLSLECTVEGTSNPNLYWYRQAAGRGLQLLFYSVGIGQISSEVPQNLSASRPQDRQFILSSKKLLLSDSGFYLCACCGTGYEQYFGPGTRLTVT.

This clone was observed at least ten times. The CDR3 end lies 3 residues beyond the end of the read and is filled in from the germline J gene. V gene TRBV29-1 combines with J gene TRBJ2-1; 8 bases are a match to TRBD2. The CDR3 consists of 15 residues. Germline V gene lookup returns CDR1 SQVTM and CDR2 ANQGSEA. The trim removed 6 bases at V and 8 bases at J, leaving 15 bases unmatched. The CDR3 loop is CSVLTGTSRRDEQFF. The CDR3 DNA, read in part, is TGCAGCGTCCTTACCGGGACTAGTCGTCGGGATGAG.

As to this clone: Read coverage stops 3 residues before the CDR3 terminus; the germline J gene supplies the remainder. This chain connects TRBV2 to TRBJ2-1, with TRBD1 matching 10 bases. In germline, CDR1 is SNHLY, CDR2 FYNNEI. V was clipped by 6 bases and J by 8 bases; unmatched bases: 7. This CDR3 comprises 14 residues. CDR3 DNA, as far as it was read: TGTGCCAGCAGCCGGGACAGGGGATTTTATGAG. Amino acids: CASSRDRGFYE. The full CDR3 protein reads CASSRDRGFYEQFF. The complete variable domain, with remaining parts taken from reference TRBV2 and TRBJ2-1, reads EPEVTQTPSHQVTQMGQEVILRCVPISNHLYFYWYRQILGQKVEFLVSFYNNEISEKSEIFDDQFSVERPDGSNFTLKIRSTKLEDSAMYFCASSRDRGFYEQFFGPGTRLTVL.

For this clone: The read finishes 3 residues shy of the CDR3 end, and the germline J gene is used to complete it. The rearrangement links TRBV20-1 to TRBJ2-3, with D unresolved. CDR3 size: 13 residues. Germline V lookup: CDR1 DFQATT, CDR2 SNEGSKA (reference sequence). Deletions cut 5 bases from V and 2 bases from J, with 11 bases between. The CDR3 here is CSAGPEYTDTQYF. The CDR3 DNA, read in part, is TGCAGTGCTGGCCCCGAATACACAGATACG.

This clone has ten or more counts. Read data end 3 residues before the CDR3 end; the end is taken from the germline J gene. The rearrangement links TRBV7-2 to TRBJ1-6; D ambiguous. Germline assignment: CDR1 SGHTA and CDR2 FQGNSA. V was trimmed by 5 bases and J by 6 bases, leaving 8 bases between them. The length of the CDR3 is 13 residues. CDR3 bases read: TGTGCCAGCAGCCCCGCACTTAATTCACCC. As protein: CASSPALNSP. The CDR3 in full is CASSPALNSPLHF.

This clone was seen repeatedly, ten times or more. With the read ending 3 residues before the CDR3 end, the germline J gene is used to fill in that end. The chain is built from TRBV29-1 and TRBJ1-2; 8 bases are a match to TRBD1. Germline V gives CDR1 SQVTM, CDR2 ANQGSEA. The junction had 13 bases not matched to a gene; V was cut back by 3 bases and J by 7 bases. The CDR3 consists of 15 residues. The covered CDR3 bases are TGCAGCGTTGACGATGGCAGGGGGCTAGGTGTTGGC. This translates into CSVDDGRGLGVG. The entire CDR3 protein reads CSVDDGRGLGVGYTF.

The sample holds a few counts of this clone. The read finishes 3 residues shy of the CDR3 end, and the germline J gene is used to complete it. V gene TRBV19 combines with J gene TRBJ1-1; D is unclear. Germline lookup yields CDR1 LNHDA and CDR2 SQIVND (reference sequence). The CDR3 spans 13 residues. Trimming pared 0 bases from V and 4 bases from J, leaving 6 bases between. The CDR3 DNA, read in part, is TGTGCCAGTAGTATAGAACTTGCCACTGAA. This sequence encodes CASSIELATE. The CDR3 in full is CASSIELATEAFF. Filled out from reference TRBV19 and TRBJ1-1, the complete variable domain reads DGGITQSPKYLFRKEGQNVTLSCEQNLNHDAMYWYRQDPGQGLRLIYYSQIVNDFQKGDIAEGYSVSREKKESFPLTVTSAQKNPTAFYLCASSIELATEAFFGQGTRLTVV.

This clone came up many times. Sequencing ends 3 residues short of the CDR3 end; the germline J gene provides the rest. The chain uses TRBV18 and TRBJ2-7; maybe TRBD2 (7 bases). The CDR3 extends over 14 amino acids. Germline V lookup: CDR1 KGHSH, CDR2 LQKENI. V lost 2 bases, J lost 5 bases, and 13 bases lay in between. The covered CDR3 bases are TGTGCCAGCTCACCAGGGGGGGGCATCGACGAG. Translating gives CASSPGGGIDE. The whole CDR3 sequence reads CASSPGGGIDEQYF.

This clone has only a few counts. The read gets to within 3 residues of the CDR3 end, and the germline J gene fills in the rest. The chain employs TRBV5-1 and TRBJ2-1, with a possible D match to TRBD1 (8 bases). The CDR3 loop spans 19 amino acids. Trimming removed 6 bases from V and 6 bases from J, with 31 bases in between. Germline V gene sequence: CDR1 SGHRS, CDR2 YFSETQ. CDR3 protein: CASNSGTGPAGGAGNEQFF. Incomplete CDR3 DNA: TGCGCCAGCAACTCGGGGACAGGCCCTGCAGGGGGGGCGGGCAATGAG.

Remarks on this clone: The CDR3 extends 3 residues past the end of the read, so its final part is completed from the germline J gene. The chain employs TRBV11-2 and TRBJ2-7; D is possibly TRBD1 (6 bases). V was clipped by 2 bases and J by 5 bases, with 13 bases between them. The germline CDR1 and CDR2 sequences are SGHAT and FQNNGV. This CDR3 has 14 amino acids. The CDR3 protein is CASSLRDKVNEQYF. The sequenced part of the CDR3 DNA is TGTGCCAGCAGCTTACGGGACAAAGTTAACGAG. Full variable domain (remainder filled in from reference TRBV11-2 and TRBJ2-7): EAGVAQSPRYKIIEKRQSVAFWCNPISGHATLYWYQQILGQGPKLLIQFQNNGVVDDSQLPKDRFSAERLKGVDSTLKIQPAKLEDSAVYLCASSLRDKVNEQYFGPGTRLTVT.

At least ten counts were recorded for this clone. The read halts 3 residues ahead of the CDR3 end, with the missing end drawn from the germline J gene. The chain uses TRBV5-4 and TRBJ2-1; possible D gene TRBD2, 6 bases. Germline-derived CDR1 and CDR2 are SGHNT and YYREEE (reference sequence). The V end lost 0 bases, the J end lost 3 bases, and 10 bases lay between the germline ends. The CDR3 contains 15 residues. Here the CDR3 reads CASSLEQGLYNEQFF. CDR3 bases read: TGTGCCAGCAGCTTGGAGCAGGGACTCTACAATGAG. The full variable domain, with the rest looked up from reference TRBV5-4 and TRBJ2-1, is ETGVTQSPTHLIKTRGQQVTLRCSSQSGHNTVSWYQQALGQGPQFIFQYYREEENGRGNFPPRFSGLQFPNYSSELNVNALELDDSALYLCASSLEQGLYNEQFFGPGTRLTVL.

This clone was picked up many times. The CDR3 end lies 3 residues beyond the end of the read and is filled in from the germline J gene. The chain is built from TRBV19 and TRBJ2-1; 14 nucleotides agree with TRBD2. V lost 4 bases, J lost 8 bases, and 7 bases stayed unmatched. The length of the CDR3 is 16 residues. Looked up from germline, CDR1 is LNHDA and CDR2 is SQIVND (reference sequence). The CDR3 spells CASSKGTSGSVDEQFF. The CDR3 DNA, read in part, is TGTGCCAGTAGTAAAGGGACTAGCGGGAGTGTGGATGAG. The full variable domain, rest sourced from reference TRBV19 and TRBJ2-1, is DGGITQSPKYLFRKEGQNVTLSCEQNLNHDAMYWYRQDPGQGLRLIYYSQIVNDFQKGDIAEGYSVSREKKESFPLTVTSAQKNPTAFYLCASSKGTSGSVDEQFFGPGTRLTVL.

This clone was found many times. The read falls 3 residues short of the CDR3 end, and the missing part is taken from the germline J gene. This chain connects TRBV7-2 to TRBJ2-2, with 7 bases aligning to TRBD2. The CDR3 is 15 amino acids. Germline-derived CDR1 and CDR2 are SGHTA and FQGNSA. With 1 base clipped from V and 7 bases from J, the junction kept 6 bases outside the gene matches. The CDR3 spells CASSLVGREGGELFF. CDR3 bases read: TGTGCCAGCAGCTTAGTAGGCAGGGAGGGCGGGGAG.

This clone showed up many times. The CDR3 extends 3 residues past the end of the read, so its final part is completed from the germline J gene. The chain employs TRBV5-1 and TRBJ2-5; a possible D gene is TRBD2 (7 bases). V was trimmed by 4 bases and J by 5 bases, leaving 18 bases between them. The CDR3 contains 15 residues. CDR1 is SGHRS, CDR2 YFSETQ, per germline. The covered CDR3 bases are TGCGCCAGCAGCGGAGGGGGGGCCGGAGGCGAGACC. Translated, it gives CASSGGGAGGET. The CDR3 reads in full as CASSGGGAGGETQYF.

There are many counts of this clone. The CDR3 end is not reached by the read, which stops 3 residues before it; the germline J gene fills it in. This chain connects TRBV20-1 to TRBJ2-1; 7 bases agree with TRBD2. CDR3 size: 14 residues. Germline V gene lookup returns CDR1 DFQATT and CDR2 SNEGSKA (reference sequence). V lost 2 bases and J lost 7; bases outside the gene matches: 8. The CDR3 region is CSARRREINNEQFF. The CDR3 bases that were read are TGCAGTGCTAGAAGGCGGGAGATTAATAATGAG.